This T cell receptor (beta chain) appears in the sequencing data of a study of blood T cells in healthy people across ages. In the study overall: About one barcoded beta molecule per two T cells was captured by template switching.

Next came a second PCR, run for about 7 to 12 cycles, which used a sample-barcoded 5' primer along with a J-beta primer mix. A 12-random-nucleotide template-switch adaptor tagged each cDNA molecule. TCRdb passed the 5' RACE reads through MiXCR, listing each CDR3 protein once. Of around 580,000 distinct CDR3 sequences listed, under 55% are singletons. As for this clonotype: Antigen unknown.

Study-wide findings and caveats: Shifts in expanded clonotypes may have been confounded by donor CMV status, which was unknown. Age advanced and TCR beta diversity per million T cells fell, roughly linearly.

The sequence came from a man of 80 years or more in good health. Sequenced material: blood.

The CDR3 DNA sequence: TGTGCCAGCAGCGTAGCTCCGGTGGGCACAGATACGCAGTATTTT. It codes for CASSVAPVGTDTQYF. The V gene is TRBV9, the J gene TRBJ2-3, with D hard to call. V was shortened by 0 bases and J by 1 base, with 9 bases between the two germline ends. The CDR3 has 15 amino acids. Germline CDR1 SGDLS, CDR2 YYNGEE. Combining the CDR3 with reference TRBV9 and TRBJ2-3 gives the whole variable domain DSGVTQTPKHLITATGQRVTLRCSPRSGDLSVYWYQQSLDQGLQFLIQYYNGEERAKGNILERFSAQQFPDLHSELNLSSLELGDSALYFCASSVAPVGTDTQYFGPGTRLTVL.